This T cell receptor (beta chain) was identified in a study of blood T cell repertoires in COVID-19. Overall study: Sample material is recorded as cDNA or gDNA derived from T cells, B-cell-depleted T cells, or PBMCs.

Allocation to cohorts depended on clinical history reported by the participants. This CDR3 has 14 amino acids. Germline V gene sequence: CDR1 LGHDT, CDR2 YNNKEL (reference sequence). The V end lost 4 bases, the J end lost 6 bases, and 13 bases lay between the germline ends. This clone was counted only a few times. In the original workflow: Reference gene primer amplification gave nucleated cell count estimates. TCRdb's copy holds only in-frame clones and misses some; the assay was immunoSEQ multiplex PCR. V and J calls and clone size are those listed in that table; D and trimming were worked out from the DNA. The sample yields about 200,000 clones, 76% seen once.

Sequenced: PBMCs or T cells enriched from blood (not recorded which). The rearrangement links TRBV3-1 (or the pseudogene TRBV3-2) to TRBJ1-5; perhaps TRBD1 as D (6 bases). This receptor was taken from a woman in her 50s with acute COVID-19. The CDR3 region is CASSRSTGRQPQHF. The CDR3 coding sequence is TGTGCCAGCAGCCGTTCTACAGGGCGTCAGCCCCAGCATTTT.